The present TCR beta chain was sequenced within a study of cytomegalovirus exposure and HLA in healthy donors. Primers for the PCR totalled 60 Vbeta and 13 Jbeta. Produced via immunoSEQ multiplex PCR; TCRdb's table is partial and in-frame only. The table shows about 82,000 clones, with more than 50% occurring only once. J was trimmed by 11 bases and V by 2 bases; bases with no gene match: 11. The germline V gene encodes CDR1 MGHRA and CDR2 YSYEKL. The CDR3 length is 14 residues. This clonotype was sampled from a woman between 40 and 55 years old in good health and CMV-seropositive. This chain links TRBV4-1 with TRBJ1-1; 7 bases line up with TRBD1. Material for sequencing was PBMCs. CDR3 sequence (DNA): TGCGCCAGCAGCCAACAGACAGGGCGGTTGCGTGCTTTCTTT. Amino acid sequence: CASSQQTGRLRAFF.